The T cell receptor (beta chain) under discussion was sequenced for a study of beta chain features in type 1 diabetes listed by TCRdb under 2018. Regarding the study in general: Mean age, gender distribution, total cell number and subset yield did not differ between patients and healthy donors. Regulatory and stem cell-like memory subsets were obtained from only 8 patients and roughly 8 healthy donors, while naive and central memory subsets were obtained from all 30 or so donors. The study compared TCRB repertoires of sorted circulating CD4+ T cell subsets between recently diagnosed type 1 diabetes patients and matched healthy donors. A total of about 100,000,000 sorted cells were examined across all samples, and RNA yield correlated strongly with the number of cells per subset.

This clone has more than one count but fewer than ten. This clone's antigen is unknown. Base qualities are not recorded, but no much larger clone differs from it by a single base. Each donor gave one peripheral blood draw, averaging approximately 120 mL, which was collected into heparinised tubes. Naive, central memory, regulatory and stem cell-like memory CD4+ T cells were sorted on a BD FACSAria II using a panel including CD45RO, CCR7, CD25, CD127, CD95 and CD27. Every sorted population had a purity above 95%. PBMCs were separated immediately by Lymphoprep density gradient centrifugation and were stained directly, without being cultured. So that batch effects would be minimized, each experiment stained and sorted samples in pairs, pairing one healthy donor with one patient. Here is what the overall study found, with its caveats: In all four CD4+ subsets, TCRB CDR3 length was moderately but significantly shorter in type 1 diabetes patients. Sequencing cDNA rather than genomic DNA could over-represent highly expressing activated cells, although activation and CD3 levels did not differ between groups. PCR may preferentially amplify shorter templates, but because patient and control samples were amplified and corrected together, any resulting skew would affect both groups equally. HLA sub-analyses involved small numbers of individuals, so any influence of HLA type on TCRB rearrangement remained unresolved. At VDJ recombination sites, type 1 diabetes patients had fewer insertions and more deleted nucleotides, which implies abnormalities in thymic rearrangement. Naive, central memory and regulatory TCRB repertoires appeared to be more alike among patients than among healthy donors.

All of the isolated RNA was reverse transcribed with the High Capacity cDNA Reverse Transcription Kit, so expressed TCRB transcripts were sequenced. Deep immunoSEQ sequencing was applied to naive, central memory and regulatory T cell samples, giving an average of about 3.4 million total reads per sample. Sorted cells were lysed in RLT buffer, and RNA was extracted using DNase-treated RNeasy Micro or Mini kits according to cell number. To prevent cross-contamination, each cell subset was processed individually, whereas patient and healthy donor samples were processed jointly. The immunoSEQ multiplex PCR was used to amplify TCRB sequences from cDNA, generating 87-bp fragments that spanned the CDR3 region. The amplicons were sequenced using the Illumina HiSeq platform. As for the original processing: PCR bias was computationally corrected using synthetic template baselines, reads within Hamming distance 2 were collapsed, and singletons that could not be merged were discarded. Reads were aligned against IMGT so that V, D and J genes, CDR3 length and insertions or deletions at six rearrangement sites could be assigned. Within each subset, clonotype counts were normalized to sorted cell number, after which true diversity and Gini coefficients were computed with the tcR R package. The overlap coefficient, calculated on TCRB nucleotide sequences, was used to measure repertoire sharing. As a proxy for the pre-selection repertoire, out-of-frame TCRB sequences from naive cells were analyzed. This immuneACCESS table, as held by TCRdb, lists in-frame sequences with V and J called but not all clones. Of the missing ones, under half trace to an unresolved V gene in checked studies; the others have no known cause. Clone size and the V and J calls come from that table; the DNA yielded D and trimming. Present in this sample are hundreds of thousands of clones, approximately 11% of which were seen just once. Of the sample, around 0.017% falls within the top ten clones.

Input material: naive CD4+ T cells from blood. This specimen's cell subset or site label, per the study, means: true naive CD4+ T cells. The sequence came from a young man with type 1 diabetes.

The sequenced DNA: TGCGCCAGCAGCAACGACAGGCCGAACACTGAAGCTTTCTTT. It specifies CASSNDRPNTEAFF. The chain joins TRBV5-1 to TRBJ1-1; the D gene is perhaps TRBD1, on 6 matching bases. From the cysteine up to the phenylalanine, the CDR3 has a length of 14 residues. The read is trimmed to its CDR3 DNA, 42 bases read in frame from base 1. The germline V gene yields SGHRS for CDR1 and YFSETQ for CDR2. V and J are truncated by 4 bases and 1 base respectively, leaving an intervening sequence of 11 bases. When the CDR3 is completed using the reference TRBV5-1 and TRBJ1-1 genes on either side, the full variable domain is KAGVTQTPRYLIKTRGQQVTLSCSPISGHRSVSWYQQTPGQGLQFLFEYFSETQRNKGNFPGRFSGRQFSNSRSEMNVSTLELGDSALYLCASSNDRPNTEAFFGQGTRLTVV.